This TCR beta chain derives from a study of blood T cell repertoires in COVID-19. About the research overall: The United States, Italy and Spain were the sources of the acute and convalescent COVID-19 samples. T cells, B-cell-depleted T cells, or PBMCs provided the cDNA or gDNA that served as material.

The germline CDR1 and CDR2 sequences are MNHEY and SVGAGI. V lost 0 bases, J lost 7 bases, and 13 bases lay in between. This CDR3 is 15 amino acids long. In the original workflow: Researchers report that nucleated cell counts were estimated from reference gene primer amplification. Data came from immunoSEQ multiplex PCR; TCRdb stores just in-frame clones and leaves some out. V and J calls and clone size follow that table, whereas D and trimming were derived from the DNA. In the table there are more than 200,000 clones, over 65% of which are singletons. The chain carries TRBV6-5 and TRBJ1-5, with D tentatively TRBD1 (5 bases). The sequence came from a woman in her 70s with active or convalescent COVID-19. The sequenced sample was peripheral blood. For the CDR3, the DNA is TGTGCCAGCAGTTACTCGGCCAGGGTTGGGCAGCCCCAGCATTTT. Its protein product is CASSYSARVGQPQHF.